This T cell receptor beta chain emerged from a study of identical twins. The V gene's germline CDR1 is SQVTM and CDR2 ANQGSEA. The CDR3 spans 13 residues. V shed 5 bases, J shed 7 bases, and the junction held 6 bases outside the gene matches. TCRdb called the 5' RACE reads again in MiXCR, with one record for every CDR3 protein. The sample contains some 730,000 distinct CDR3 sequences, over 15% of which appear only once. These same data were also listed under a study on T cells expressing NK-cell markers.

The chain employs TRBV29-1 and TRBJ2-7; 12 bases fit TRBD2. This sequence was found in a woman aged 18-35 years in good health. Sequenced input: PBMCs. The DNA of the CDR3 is TGCAGCGTTAGACTAGCGGGAGTGGGTGAGCAGTACTTC. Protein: CSVRLAGVGEQYF.